This entry is about one TCR beta chain. Its antigen is currently not known. Base qualities are not at hand, and no much larger clone is one base apart. The sample is drawn from a study of OX40 agonist ivuxolimab in advanced cancers. A note on the overall study: Ivuxolimab was a fully human IgG2 agonistic monoclonal antibody targeting the costimulatory receptor OX40 (CD134). Intravenous ivuxolimab was administered to patients every 2 weeks at six dose levels: 0.01, 0.1, 0.3, 1.5, 3 and 10 mg/kg. Of the roughly 52 dose-escalation patients, hepatocellular carcinoma was present in about 19, melanoma in roughly 15, renal cell carcinoma in 9 and head and neck cancer in 9. The dose-escalation cohort was roughly 87% male with a mean age of about 60 years, ranging from roughly 23 to 79. Prior anti-PD-1, anti-PD-L1 or anti-CTLA-4 therapy was permitted, and checkpoint inhibitors had been received by about 36% of dose-escalation patients. Partial responses occurred in three dose-escalation patients, of whom one had hepatocellular carcinoma and two had cutaneous melanoma. Peripheral TCRbeta sequencing was intended to test whether TCR sequence diversity was altered and clonal T-cell expansion was caused by ivuxolimab. The monotherapy dose-escalation portion (N ≈ 56 patients) of the phase I ivuxolimab trial is reported in the paper.

Broader findings and caveats from the paper: Low levels of normalized T-cell clonal expansion were also shown by some nonresponding patients. After ivuxolimab, CD8+ T cells had more expanded clones than CD4+ T cells on average. The antigen specificity of the peripheral T cells that underwent clonal expansion was not determined. At doses of 0.1 to 3.0 mg/kg, clonal expansion of both CD4+ and CD8+ blood T cells was observed from baseline to week 6. In the 0.1-3.0 mg/kg groups, partial responders were among the patients with the lowest normalized peripheral clonal expansion, particularly in CD8+ T cells.

The trial excluded patients who had a history of autoimmune disease or who were on systemic immunosuppression. Peripheral blood for TCR sequencing was collected from all dose cohorts at baseline, on cycle 4 day 1, and on cycle 7 day 1. Samples were obtained from an open-label, multicenter, first-in-human phase I dose-escalation trial of ivuxolimab. Adults with locally advanced or metastatic head and neck squamous cell, hepatocellular, melanoma or renal cell carcinoma were enrolled in the trial. Before TCR sequencing, CD4+ T cells and CD8+ T cells were sorted from peripheral blood as separate populations. Clipping removes 1 base from V and 8 bases from J, with 4 as the unmatched junction base count. The CDR3 goes from the cysteine to the phenylalanine over 14 residues. CDR3 DNA only is kept here, 42 bases in frame from base 1. Per the germline V gene, SGHAT is the CDR1 and FQNNGV is the CDR2. For sequencing of the TCRbeta CDR3 region, genomic DNA was extracted from the sorted cells. TCRbeta CDR3 regions were sequenced using the immunoSEQ Assay. Here the immuneACCESS table is served through TCRdb, limited to in-frame sequences with V and J called. Missing clones are a known gap in these copies; in checked studies unresolved V genes cover under half, and the rest lacks a known reason. This sample holds over 35,000 clones; about 85% were observed only once. The biggest ten clones account for 15% to 20% of the sample.

The rearranged segments are TRBV11-2 and TRBJ1-4, with 7 central nucleotides matching TRBD1. Sequences were derived from CD4+ or CD8+ T cells sorted from blood, sampled in a trial of the OX40 agonist ivuxolimab. The receptor was derived from an adult with an advanced solid tumor such as melanoma, head and neck, liver or kidney cancer. The nucleotide sequence reads TGTGCCAGCAGCTTAGGCGCAGGGGGGGAAAAACTGTTTTTT. Its product reads: CASSLGAGGEKLFF.